These 10 T cell receptor beta chains originate from one sample sequenced in a study of CD8 T cells in Susac syndrome. Reverse transcription of roughly 0.5 to 1 ug RNA was carried out with random hexamers. TCRdb reprocessed the immunoSEQ multiplex PCR reads via MiXCR and lists one record per CDR3 protein. The sample includes approximately 200,000 distinct CDR3 sequences, 85% to 95% of them seen just once. Sequencing used CD4+ T cells from PBMCs. The receptors here all came from a human donor with multiple sclerosis.

The J gene is TRBJ2-4, the V gene TRBV3-1, with 7 bases identical to TRBD1. V lost 5 bases, J lost 8 bases, and 9 bases stayed unmatched. Germline CDR1 and CDR2: LGHDT and YNNKEL (reference sequence). The CDR3 totals 14 residues. CDR3 bases: TGTGCCAGCAGCACGACAACAGGGGCATACATTCAGTACTTC. Translated: CASSTTTGAYIQYF.

The chain employs TRBV23-1 and TRBJ2-5; D is undetermined. TRBV23-1 is known as an ORF, though its function is uncertain. The germline V and J ends were trimmed by 4 bases and 13 bases, with 19 bases remaining between them. This CDR3 contains 13 residues. The CDR3 loop is CASSLERAAVPYF. CDR3 nucleotides: TGCGCCAGCAGTCTAGAAAGGGCAGCCGTCCCGTACTTC.

The V call is TRBV12-3 or TRBV12-4, the J call TRBJ1-2; D unresolved. The CDR3 spans 12 residues. Trimming cost V 2 bases and J 6 bases, with 7 bases left between them. CDR3 sequence (DNA): TGTGCCAGCAGTTTACTCCGAGATGGCTACACCTTC. Translated, it gives CASSLLRDGYTF.

This clonotype has a handful of counts. The V call is TRBV18, the J call TRBJ2-7, with 8 positions matching TRBD1. The length of the CDR3 is 13 residues. The V gene end was trimmed by 6 bases and the J gene end by 5 bases; junction bases not matched to a gene: 6. Per germline, CDR1 KGHSH and CDR2 LQKENI. Here the CDR3 DNA reads TGTGCCAGCTCCGAGACAGGGGCCCACGAGCAGTACGTC. The encoded protein is CASSETGAHEQYV.

V and J are TRBV6-1 and TRBJ2-3; D might be TRBD2 (5 bases). Trimming left V 7 bases short and J 2 bases short, with 13 bases between. The CDR3 length is 14 residues. Germline V gives CDR1 MNHNS, CDR2 SASEGT. CDR3 sequence reads: CASTRSGLTDTQYF. The CDR3 nucleotides read TGTGCCAGCACCCGAAGCGGACTCACAGATACGCAGTATTTT.

About this clonotype itself: No conserved phenylalanine or tryptophan ends this CDR3, so it is likely a read error. J is TRBJ2-1 and V is TRBV20-1; 10 bases line up with TRBD2. The CDR3 runs 15 residues. V lost 6 bases to trimming and J lost 4 bases; unmatched junction nucleotides: 9. From germline, CDR1 is DFQATT and CDR2 SNEGSKA (reference sequence). DNA for the CDR3: TGCAGTGCCCGTAGCGGGGGGCCATCGTACAATGAGCAGTTCTCC. This translates into CSARSGGPSYNEQFS.

This rearrangement joins TRBV5-1 to TRBJ2-4, with a tentative D call TRBD1 (6 bases). The CDR3 totals 16 residues. V was trimmed by 0 bases and J by 2 bases, leaving 12 bases between them. Germline V gene data show CDR1 as SGHRS and CDR2 as YFSETQ. The CDR3 DNA sequence: TGCGCCAGCAGCTTGGTACAGGGTTTTTCCAAAAACATTCAGTACTTC. Its translation is CASSLVQGFSKNIQYF.

The chain uses TRBV5-1 and TRBJ1-2; the match to TRBD1 covers 8 bases. This CDR3 contains 16 residues. Unmatched junction bases numbered 13, after V lost 3 bases and J lost 6 bases. Germline lookup yields CDR1 SGHRS and CDR2 YFSETQ. Here the CDR3 reads CASSSGGTGAGHGYTF. The CDR3 nucleotides read TGCGCCAGCAGCTCAGGCGGGACAGGTGCTGGGCATGGCTACACCTTC. The full variable domain, completed using reference TRBV5-1 and TRBJ1-2, is KAGVTQTPRYLIKTRGQQVTLSCSPISGHRSVSWYQQTPGQGLQFLFEYFSETQRNKGNFPGRFSGRQFSNSRSEMNVSTLELGDSALYLCASSSGGTGAGHGYTFGSGTRLTVV.

The CDR3 sequence is CATKDYGYTF. The CDR3, as DNA: TGTGCCACCAAGGACTATGGCTACACCTTC. This sequence joins TRBV24-1 and TRBJ1-2; D unresolved. In germline, CDR1 is KGHDR, CDR2 SFDVKD. The length of the CDR3 is 10 residues. Trimming left V 8 bases short and J 3 bases short, with 3 bases between.

The chain uses TRBV6-5 and TRBJ1-5, with TRBD1 identical over 7 bases. J was trimmed by 7 bases and V by 5 bases; bases with no gene match: 11. This CDR3 spans 15 amino acids. Germline V gene data show CDR1 as MNHEY and CDR2 as SVGAGI. CDR3 sequence (DNA): TGTGCCAGCAGTCCTAAAGGGGGCTTTTACCAGCCCCAGCATTTT. The encoded protein is CASSPKGGFYQPQHF.